Presented here are 26 T cell receptor beta chains from one specimen sequenced in a study of T-cell memory formation after mild COVID-19. TCRdb passed the 5' RACE reads through MiXCR, listing each CDR3 protein once. The sample consists of 150,000 to 200,000 distinct CDR3 sequences, more than 15% of them appearing once. The sequenced material came from PBMCs or a T cell subset sorted from them (not recorded which). These receptors came from an adult woman who had mild COVID-19 (a few samples of this study predate the infection). Cell type and time point are not known.

The V and J genes are TRBV9 and TRBJ2-3; D possibly corresponds to TRBD2 (6 bases). CDR1 and CDR2 (germline): SGDLS, YYNGEE. V was clipped by 2 bases and J by 3 bases, with 13 bases between them. The CDR3 has 15 residues. CDR3 sequence reads: CASSVFREKTDTQYF. The CDR3 DNA sequence: TGTGCCAGCAGCGTCTTCCGGGAGAAGACAGATACGCAGTATTTT.

V usage is TRBV29-1 and J usage is TRBJ2-1, with 13 bases identical to TRBD2. Germline lookup yields CDR1 SQVTM and CDR2 ANQGSEA. The CDR3 length is 14 residues. Trimming at V came to 6 bases and at J to 8 bases, leaving 7 bases not matched to a gene. Written as DNA, the CDR3 is TGCAGCGTGAGGACTAGCGGGAGTCGGGATGAGCAGTTCTTC. Translation: CSVRTSGSRDEQFF.

In this sample, this clonotype turned up many times. The rearrangement uses TRBV7-8 and TRBJ2-2, with 12 bases that match TRBD2. The trim removed 3 bases at V and 8 bases at J, leaving 10 bases unmatched. The CDR3 has 17 residues. Germline loops: CDR1 SGHVS, CDR2 FQNEAQ. In DNA, the CDR3 is TGTGCCAGCAGCTTTCAGACTAGCGGGGGCCTCAGGGGGGAGCTGTTTTTT. Its protein product is CASSFQTSGGLRGELFF. Full variable domain (remainder filled in from reference TRBV7-8 and TRBJ2-2): GAGVSQSPRYKVAKRGQDVALRCDPISGHVSLFWYQQALGQGPEFLTYFQNEAQLDKSGLPSDRFFAERPEGSVSTLKIQRTQQEDSAVYLCASSFQTSGGLRGELFFGEGSRLTVL.

In this sample, this clonotype turned up a few times. For the CDR3, the DNA is TGCAGTGCTAGATCGACTAGGGTTCTGGTCAATGAGCAGTTCTTC. This translates into CSARSTRVLVNEQFF. The chain uses TRBV20-1 and TRBJ2-1; maybe TRBD2 (6 bases). The V end lost 2 bases, the J end lost 6 bases, and 17 bases lay between the germline ends. Germline loops: CDR1 DFQATT, CDR2 SNEGSKA (reference sequence). CDR3 size: 15 residues.

The gene calls are TRBV6-5 and TRBJ2-1; 8 bases align to TRBD2. This CDR3 contains 13 residues. The germline CDR1 and CDR2 sequences are MNHEY and SVGAGI. The trim removed 7 bases at V and 12 bases at J, leaving 11 bases unmatched. CDR3 loop: CASTIMAGGAQFF. CDR3 DNA sequence: TGTGCCAGCACCATTATGGCCGGGGGGGCGCAGTTCTTC.

This chain's CDR3 is CASSLESGYSNQPQHF. The CDR3 bases are TGCGCCAGCAGCTTGGAGTCGGGTTATAGCAATCAGCCCCAGCATTTT. This rearrangement joins TRBV5-1 to TRBJ1-5; no firm D call. Germline CDR1 is SGHRS and CDR2 is YFSETQ. The CDR3 is made up of 16 amino acids. V dropped 0 bases and J dropped 0 bases, with 10 bases sitting between them.

This chain uses TRBV5-1 with TRBJ2-7; D ambiguous. CDR1 SGHRS and CDR2 YFSETQ come from the germline V gene. V was cut by 4 bases and J by 7 bases, with 15 bases left in between. This CDR3 has 13 amino acids. For the CDR3, the DNA is TGCGCCAGCAGCCCCCCCTCCTGGATGGAGCAGTACTTC. Translated: CASSPPSWMEQYF.

This clonotype has only a few counts. This CDR3 is CASRHRDRGTGELFF. Here the CDR3 DNA reads TGTGCCAGCAGGCACCGGGACAGGGGAACCGGGGAGCTGTTTTTT. This chain joins TRBV6-2 or TRBV6-3 and TRBJ2-2, with 10 nucleotides matching TRBD1. The junction had 6 bases not matched to a gene; V was cut back by 6 bases and J by 5 bases. CDR1 and CDR2 (germline): MNHEY, SVGEGT. CDR3 length: 15 residues.

This clonotype was counted a few times. V and J are TRBV4-1 and TRBJ1-2; D is unresolved. Between the trimmed V and J ends, which lost 1 base and 4 bases, there was a span of 16 bases. CDR3 length: 16 residues. In germline, CDR1 is MGHRA, CDR2 YSYEKL. The CDR3 DNA follows: TGCGCCAGCAGCCAAGCGCGAGGGCAACGCGGCTATGGCTACACCTTC. Its protein is CASSQARGQRGYGYTF.

This clonotype was counted between two and nine times. The V and J genes are TRBV5-1 and TRBJ1-3; D not certain. V shed 0 bases and J shed 0 bases, with 7 bases lying between them. The CDR3 is made up of 15 amino acids. Looked up from germline, CDR1 is SGHRS and CDR2 is YFSETQ. The CDR3: CASSLGGYSGNTIYF. CDR3 bases: TGCGCCAGCAGCTTGGGAGGATACTCTGGAAACACCATATATTTT.

This clonotype was detected a few times. CDR3 sequence: CASSRNSGGTGELFF. The CDR3 coding sequence is TGTGCCAGCAGCCGGAACTCAGGGGGCACCGGGGAGCTGTTTTTT. The gene calls are TRBV5-4 and TRBJ2-2, with 7 positions matching TRBD1. The CDR3 runs 15 residues. Germline CDR1 is SGHNT and CDR2 is YYREEE (reference sequence). Trimming at V came to 4 bases and at J to 4 bases, leaving 7 bases not matched to a gene.

The V call is TRBV15, the J call TRBJ2-1; the D call may be TRBD1 or TRBD2 (5 bases each). The CDR3 runs 14 residues. V was clipped by 1 base and J by 9 bases, with 13 bases between them. The germline V gene has CDR1 LNHNV and CDR2 YYDKDF (reference sequence). The CDR3 DNA sequence: TGTGCCACCAGCAGAGGCATTAGCGACAGTGAGCAGTTCTTC. This gives the protein CATSRGISDSEQFF.

This clonotype was counted many times. This sequence joins TRBV7-9 and TRBJ2-3; D not resolved. V was clipped by 5 bases and J by 2 bases, with 20 bases between them. This CDR3 is 17 amino acids long. Looked up from germline, CDR1 is SEHNR and CDR2 is FQNEAQ (reference sequence). CDR3 DNA sequence: TGTGCCAGCAGCCAGCACGCTCGGACCTTTGTCACAGATACGCAGTATTTT. This gives the protein CASSQHARTFVTDTQYF. Filled out from reference TRBV7-9 and TRBJ2-3, the complete variable domain reads DTGVSQNPRHKITKRGQNVTFRCDPISEHNRLYWYRQTLGQGPEFLTYFQNEAQLEKSRLLSDRFSAERPKGSFSTLEIQRTEQGDSAMYLCASSQHARTFVTDTQYFGPGTRLTVL.

This sequence joins TRBV2 and TRBJ2-7; either TRBD1 or TRBD2 may supply D (5 bases each). Trimming left V 6 bases short and J 0 bases short, with 9 bases between. CDR1 and CDR2 (germline): SNHLY, FYNNEI. This CDR3 contains 13 residues. CDR3: CASRTGASYEQYF. Written as DNA, the CDR3 is TGTGCCAGCAGGACCGGGGCCTCCTACGAGCAGTACTTC.

This clonotype was seen only a few times. V and J are TRBV12-5 and TRBJ1-2; 8 bases line up with TRBD1. Losses at the gene ends were 5 bases for V and 4 bases for J; bases not matched to a gene: 15. CDR1 LGHNT and CDR2 FRNRAP come from the germline V gene. The CDR3 loop spans 17 amino acids. CDR3 DNA: TGTGCTAGTGGTACAGACAGGGGTGGACTCCCACCCTATGGCTACACCTTC. Residues: CASGTDRGGLPPYGYTF.

This clonotype was detected a few times. The chain has TRBV29-1 and TRBJ2-3; TRBD1 matches at 8 bases. The CDR3 runs 13 residues. Germline CDR1 reads SQVTM; CDR2 reads ANQGSEA. With 6 bases clipped from V and 2 bases from J, the junction kept 4 bases outside the gene matches. The CDR3 DNA reads TGCAGCGTGAGACAGGGGCTCACAGATACGCAGTATTTT. Residues: CSVRQGLTDTQYF.

The chain has TRBV29-1 and TRBJ1-3, with no clear D. The V gene lost 7 bases and the J gene lost 0 bases, with 10 bases spanning the gap. The V gene's germline CDR1 is SQVTM and CDR2 ANQGSEA. CDR3 length: 13 residues. The chain's CDR3 is CSAISDSGNTIYF. CDR3 bases: TGCAGCGCCATCAGCGACTCTGGAAACACCATATATTTT.

This clonotype was found a few times. This chain uses TRBV3-1 with TRBJ1-1; 8 bases map to TRBD1. Germline CDR1 is LGHDT and CDR2 is YNNKEL (reference sequence). The ends lost 4 bases at V and 6 bases at J; junction bases unmatched: 13. There are 16 residues in the CDR3. The CDR3: CASSPSDRGGAAEAFF. The CDR3 coding sequence is TGTGCCAGCAGCCCGTCCGACAGGGGCGGGGCGGCTGAAGCTTTCTTT. The full variable domain, its missing parts supplied by reference TRBV3-1 and TRBJ1-1, is DTAVSQTPKYLVTQMGNDKSIKCEQNLGHDTMYWYKQDSKKFLKIMFSYNNKELIINETVPNRFSPKSPDKAHLNLHINSLELGDSAVYFCASSPSDRGGAAEAFFGQGTRLTVV.

The rearrangement joins TRBV5-1 to TRBJ2-1; D is uncertain. CDR3 size: 14 residues. Germline loops: CDR1 SGHRS, CDR2 YFSETQ. V was shortened by 5 bases and J by 4 bases, with 13 bases between the two germline ends. CDR3 coding DNA: TGCGCCAGCAGGTCAGGAGAGACATACAATGAGCAGTTCTTC. It specifies CASRSGETYNEQFF. The full variable domain, completed using reference TRBV5-1 and TRBJ2-1, is KAGVTQTPRYLIKTRGQQVTLSCSPISGHRSVSWYQQTPGQGLQFLFEYFSETQRNKGNFPGRFSGRQFSNSRSEMNVSTLELGDSALYLCASRSGETYNEQFFGPGTRLTVL.

With respect to this clonotype: This may arise from a read error, as a much more abundant clone is one base away. The chain recombines TRBV4-1 with TRBJ2-1; 9 bases fit TRBD2. Per germline, CDR1 MGHRA and CDR2 YSYEKL. The CDR3 is 16 residues long. CDR3 sequence reads: CASSQSPAGGQNEKFF. As DNA, the CDR3 is TGCGCCAGCAGCCAGTCCCCTGCGGGGGGGCAGAATGAGAAGTTCTTC.

For this clonotype: The junction departs from the called germline gene at one end, perhaps through a read error. The chain joins TRBV12-3 or TRBV12-4 to TRBJ2-5; 13 bases match TRBD2. CDR3 length: 16 residues. The CDR3 coding sequence is TGTGCCAGCAGATTAGGCTGGACTAGCGGGGGTGAGACCCAGTACTTC. This translates into CASRLGWTSGGETQYF.

This chain connects TRBV6-6 to TRBJ1-1; no definite D call. Germline CDR1 and CDR2: MNHNY and SVGAGI (reference sequence). With 2 bases removed from V and 5 bases from J, the gap between germline ends came to 9 bases. There are 13 residues in the CDR3. The CDR3 DNA reads TGTGCCAGCAGTTACCTCCGGGAGACTGAAGCTTTCTTT. Translating it yields CASSYLRETEAFF.

This clonotype was observed many times. This sequence joins TRBV12-3 or TRBV12-4 and TRBJ2-1, with TRBD2 matching over 7 bases. The CDR3 is 15 residues long. The V segment lost 6 bases and the J segment 6 bases; nucleotides outside the gene matches: 11. Here the CDR3 reads CASSPGASGINEQFF. CDR3 bases: TGTGCCAGCAGCCCTGGGGCTAGCGGAATCAATGAGCAGTTCTTC.

The chain combines TRBV5-5 with TRBJ2-7; D may be TRBD1 (6 bases). The V gene lost 4 bases and the J gene lost 6 bases, with 20 bases spanning the gap. CDR3 length: 15 amino acids. Germline CDR1 is SGHKS and CDR2 is YYEKEE (reference sequence). Here the CDR3 reads CASSARQASPLEQYF. The CDR3 DNA is TGTGCCAGCAGCGCTCGACAGGCCTCCCCCCTCGAGCAGTACTTC.

The sample holds a few counts of this clonotype. J is TRBJ2-1 and V is TRBV7-8; D may match TRBD1 or TRBD2 (5 bases each). Trimming shortened V by 2 bases and J by 9 bases, and 14 bases separated the two germline ends. CDR1 and CDR2 from the germline V gene are SGHVS and FQNEAQ. This CDR3 spans 14 amino acids. CDR3 protein: CASSLTGTQGEQFF. For the CDR3, the DNA is TGTGCCAGCAGCTTAACCGGGACCCAGGGTGAGCAGTTCTTC.

This clonotype was picked up many times. The V gene is TRBV7-3, the J gene TRBJ2-3; D might be TRBD1 or TRBD2, each matching 5 bases. Trimming took 1 base from V and 2 from J, leaving 13 bases between them. Germline V gives CDR1 SGHTA, CDR2 FQGTGA. The CDR3 consists of 16 residues. The CDR3 coding sequence is TGTGCCAGCAGCTTAAGTCCGGGGCTGACCACAGATACGCAGTATTTT. The encoded protein is CASSLSPGLTTDTQYF.